This T cell receptor beta chain was profiled in a study of blood T cells in healthy people across ages. A second PCR of about 6 to 12 cycles used a sample-barcoded 5' primer and a J-beta primer mix. From the 5' RACE reads, TCRdb called clonotypes with MiXCR, one entry per CDR3 protein. Counted here are roughly 1,700,000 distinct CDR3 sequences, roughly 27% occurring once; the ten biggest clones make up 6.5% to 8.5%. The CDR3 length is 17 residues. In germline, CDR1 is MDHEN, CDR2 SYDVKM. J lost 0 bases, V lost 6 bases, and 10 bases had no gene match. Study results and limitations: Possibly, changes in expanded clonotypes were confounded because donor CMV status was unknown.

Total RNA amounts of at least 5.5 micrograms were extracted per sample. Turning to this clonotype: Its antigen is undetermined.

This sequence was found in a woman aged 25 to 39 in good health. Input material: blood. The rearrangement links TRBV28 to TRBJ2-1; 8 nucleotides agree with TRBD2. In DNA form, the CDR3 reads TGTGCCAGCAGGCGTATAGCGGGGATGAGCTCCTACAATGAGCAGTTCTTC. Protein: CASRRIAGMSSYNEQFF.